Listed below are T cell receptor beta chains from one sample, sequenced in a study of T-cell reconstitution after alpha-beta-depleted transplantation in children. TCRdb redid the calling of the PCR reads with MiXCR, one entry per CDR3 protein. Of around 480,000 distinct CDR3 sequences listed, about 31% were seen once; the top ten hold more than 2%. Material: PBMCs from the stem cell graft donor, obtained from the stem cell graft. These receptors all come from a human donor who donated a stem cell graft to a child with aplastic anemia. CDR3s include the opening cysteine and the closing phenylalanine or tryptophan. A D gene is named only where the DNA matches it firmly. Clone size is stated in some rows and not others, as once, few, many or a class when expanded.

v_call	clone_size	j_call	d_call	cdr3_aa	cdr3_nt
TRBV4-1	NA	TRBJ2-1	NA	CASSQDEGGGPYNEQFF	TGCGCCAGCAGCCAAGATGAGGGGGGAGGCCCCTACAATGAGCAGTTCTTC
TRBV7-2	few	TRBJ2-3	NA	CASSLGGDSNTQYF	TGTGCCAGCAGCTTAGGGGGGGACTCAAATACGCAGTATTTT
TRBV28	NA	TRBJ2-1	NA	CASGERSNEQFF	TGTGCCAGCGGGGAACGAAGCAATGAGCAGTTCTTC
TRBV7-2	NA	TRBJ2-5	NA	CASSLGQTQYF	TGTGCCAGCAGCTTAGGACAGACCCAGTACTTC
TRBV29-1	NA	TRBJ2-2	TRBD2	CSVSGTSGGELFF	TGCAGCGTATCCGGGACTAGCGGCGGGGAGCTGTTTTTT
TRBV7-2	NA	TRBJ2-7	TRBD2	CASSHQHFLAGGSEQYF	TGTGCCAGCAGCCATCAACATTTTTTGGCGGGAGGGAGCGAGCAGTACTTC
TRBV20-1	few	TRBJ1-2	NA	CSAPVKWEGYTF	TGCAGTGCTCCCGTGAAGTGGGAGGGCTACACCTTC
TRBV29-1	few	TRBJ2-2	NA	CSVDDRSTGELFF	TGCAGCGTTGACGACAGATCCACCGGGGAGCTGTTTTTT
TRBV19	few	TRBJ2-6	NA	CASSLHRAGANVLTF	TGTGCCAGTAGTCTCCACAGGGCTGGGGCCAACGTCCTGACTTTC
TRBV7-6	NA	TRBJ2-2	NA	CASSLRVTAGGELFF	TGTGCCAGCAGCCTAAGGGTAACCGCTGGCGGGGAGCTGTTTTTT
TRBV20-1	NA	TRBJ2-1	NA	CSARGVEPSYNEQFF	TGCAGTGCTAGAGGGGTGGAACCTTCCTACAATGAGCAGTTCTTC
TRBV7-6	NA	TRBJ2-1	NA	CASSPGPNHEQFF	TGTGCCAGCAGCCCGGGGCCTAACCATGAGCAGTTCTTC
TRBV27	NA	TRBJ2-7	TRBD2	CASSQTSGALYEQYF	TGTGCCAGCAGTCAGACTAGCGGAGCACTCTACGAGCAGTACTTC
TRBV5-1	few	TRBJ1-1	TRBD1	CASSLVAGGATEAFF	TGCGCCAGCAGCTTGGTGGCAGGGGGGGCCACTGAAGCTTTCTTT
TRBV5-4	NA	TRBJ2-2	NA	CASSFGYNSGTENTGELFF	TGTGCCAGCAGCTTCGGGTATAATAGCGGGACAGAGAACACCGGGGAGCTGTTTTTT
TRBV27	NA	TRBJ1-3	NA	CASSTTGLVSGNTIYF	TGTGCCAGCAGTACAACAGGGTTGGTCTCTGGAAACACCATATATTTT
TRBV5-1	NA	TRBJ1-1	NA	CASSWHSGGRTEAFF	TGCGCCAGCAGCTGGCACTCGGGGGGACGGACTGAAGCTTTCTTT
TRBV4-1	few	TRBJ1-4	NA	CASSPQKETGEKLFF	TGCGCCAGCAGCCCACAAAAGGAGACAGGCGAAAAACTGTTTTTT
TRBV7-9	NA	TRBJ1-2	NA	CASSPGPFNYGYTF	TGTGCCAGCAGCCCTGGACCCTTTAACTATGGCTACACCTTC
TRBV7-8	few	TRBJ1-1	NA	CASSVSRDTEAFF	TGTGCCAGCAGCGTGTCCCGGGACACTGAAGCTTTCTTT
TRBV18	few	TRBJ2-3	NA	CASSPLPSARGLDTQYF	TGTGCCAGCTCACCACTCCCTAGCGCGAGAGGGCTAGATACGCAGTATTTT
TRBV18	few	TRBJ2-7	TRBD1	CASSPPTGDYEQYF	TGTGCCAGCTCACCTCCAACAGGGGACTACGAGCAGTACTTC
TRBV6-1	NA	TRBJ1-3	NA	CASSERGAGNTIYF	TGTGCCAGCAGCGAGAGGGGGGCCGGAAACACCATATATTTT
TRBV18	NA	TRBJ1-2	NA	CASSPPLGGRDYGYTF	TGTGCCAGCTCACCACCGTTGGGGGGCAGGGACTATGGCTACACCTTC
TRBV7-9	NA	TRBJ1-2	NA	CASTIKGSYTF	TGTGCCAGCACCATAAAAGGAAGCTACACCTTC
TRBV24-1	few	TRBJ2-3	TRBD1	CATRDRSTDTQYF	TGTGCCACGAGGGACAGGAGCACAGATACGCAGTATTTT
TRBV27	NA	TRBJ2-3	NA	CASSLGAASLDTQYF	TGTGCCAGCAGTTTGGGGGCAGCCAGCCTAGATACGCAGTATTTT
TRBV6-5	NA	TRBJ2-7	TRBD1	CASSYRGQGADEQYF	TGTGCCAGCAGTTACCGCGGACAGGGGGCGGACGAGCAGTACTTC
TRBV11-2	NA	TRBJ2-5	NA	CASSLIVPGETQYF	TGTGCCAGCAGCTTAATTGTACCCGGAGAGACCCAGTACTTC
TRBV5-4	many	TRBJ2-1	NA	CASSLVLLTRSSYNEQFF	TGTGCCAGCAGCTTGGTCCTCCTGACTCGGAGCTCCTACAATGAGCAGTTCTTC
TRBV9	NA	TRBJ2-6	NA	CASSLSTRSSGANVLTF	TGTGCCAGCAGCCTTTCGACTCGGAGCTCTGGGGCCAACGTCCTGACTTTC
TRBV20-1	NA	TRBJ1-5	NA	CSASSGGGRFSNQPQHF	TGCAGTGCCAGCTCCGGGGGGGGCCGATTTAGCAATCAGCCCCAGCATTTT
TRBV28	few	TRBJ2-1	TRBD2	CASGVSGRDYNEQFF	TGTGCCAGCGGTGTTAGCGGGAGGGATTACAATGAGCAGTTCTTC
TRBV12-5	NA	TRBJ2-1	NA	CASGGNEYNEQFF	TGTGCTAGTGGCGGGAACGAGTACAATGAGCAGTTCTTC
TRBV7-2	many	TRBJ2-3	NA	CASSLPTDTQYF	TGTGCCAGCAGCTTACCAACAGATACGCAGTATTTT
TRBV29-1	NA	TRBJ2-6	NA	CSVEGPGSGANVLTF	TGCAGCGTTGAAGGTCCGGGATCTGGGGCCAACGTCCTGACTTTC
TRBV10-3	NA	TRBJ2-5	TRBD1	CAISEPRTGMQETQYF	TGTGCCATCAGTGAGCCGAGGACAGGGATGCAAGAGACCCAGTACTTC
TRBV9	few	TRBJ2-3	NA	CASSVAGVSDTQYF	TGTGCCAGCAGCGTAGCTGGGGTATCAGATACGCAGTATTTT
TRBV10-3	few	TRBJ2-1	TRBD2	CAISGTSGAYNEQFF	TGTGCCATCAGTGGGACTAGCGGGGCCTACAATGAGCAGTTCTTC
TRBV12-3/TRBV12-4	few	TRBJ1-1	NA	CASSNTDTEAFF	TGTGCCAGCAGTAACACGGATACTGAAGCTTTCTTT
TRBV7-9	NA	TRBJ2-2	TRBD1	CASSPTGITTGELFF	TGTGCCAGCAGCCCGACAGGGATTACCACCGGGGAGCTGTTTTTT
TRBV3-1	few	TRBJ2-3	TRBD2	CASSYSTSGRADTQYF	TGTGCCAGCAGCTACTCGACTAGCGGGAGGGCGGATACGCAGTATTTT
TRBV28	few	TRBJ2-2	NA	CASRGGSGELFF	TGTGCCAGCAGGGGGGGCTCCGGGGAGCTGTTTTTT
TRBV30	NA	TRBJ2-2	TRBD2	CAWIPGLAGRNTGELFF	TGTGCCTGGATCCCAGGACTAGCGGGACGGAACACCGGGGAGCTGTTTTTT
TRBV27	NA	TRBJ1-6	NA	CASSLGRGLVNSPLHF	TGTGCCAGCAGTTTAGGCAGGGGATTAGTTAATTCACCCCTCCACTTT
TRBV19	NA	TRBJ1-5	NA	CASSTYGQPQHF	TGTGCCAGTAGTACCTACGGGCAGCCCCAGCATTTT
TRBV6-1	NA	TRBJ2-3	TRBD2	CASSPRTTSGREDTQYF	TGTGCCAGCAGCCCACGAACGACTAGCGGGAGAGAAGATACGCAGTATTTT
TRBV29-1	NA	TRBJ1-4	NA	CSVEDPGQGIRKLFF	TGCAGCGTTGAAGATCCCGGCCAGGGGATCCGAAAACTGTTTTTT
TRBV7-3	NA	TRBJ2-1	TRBD2	CASSLYASGVYNEQFF	TGTGCCAGCAGCTTATATGCTAGCGGGGTTTACAATGAGCAGTTCTTC
TRBV20-1	NA	TRBJ2-7	NA	CSCQDYEQYF	TGCAGTTGCCAGGACTACGAGCAGTACTTC